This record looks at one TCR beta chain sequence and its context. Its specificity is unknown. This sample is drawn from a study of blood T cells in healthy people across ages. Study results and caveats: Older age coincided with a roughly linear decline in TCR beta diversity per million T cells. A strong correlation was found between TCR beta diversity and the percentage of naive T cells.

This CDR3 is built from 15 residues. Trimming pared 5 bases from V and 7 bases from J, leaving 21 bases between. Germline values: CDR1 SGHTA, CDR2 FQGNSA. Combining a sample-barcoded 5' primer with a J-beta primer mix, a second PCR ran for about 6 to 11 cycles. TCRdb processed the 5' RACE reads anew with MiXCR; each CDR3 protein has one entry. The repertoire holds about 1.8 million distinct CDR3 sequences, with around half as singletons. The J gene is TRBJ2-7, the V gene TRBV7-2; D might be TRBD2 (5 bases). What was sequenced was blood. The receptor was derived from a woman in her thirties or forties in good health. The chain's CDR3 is CASSNDGGSYNEQYF. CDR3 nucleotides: TGTGCCAGCAGCAACGATGGAGGATCCTACAATGAGCAGTACTTC.